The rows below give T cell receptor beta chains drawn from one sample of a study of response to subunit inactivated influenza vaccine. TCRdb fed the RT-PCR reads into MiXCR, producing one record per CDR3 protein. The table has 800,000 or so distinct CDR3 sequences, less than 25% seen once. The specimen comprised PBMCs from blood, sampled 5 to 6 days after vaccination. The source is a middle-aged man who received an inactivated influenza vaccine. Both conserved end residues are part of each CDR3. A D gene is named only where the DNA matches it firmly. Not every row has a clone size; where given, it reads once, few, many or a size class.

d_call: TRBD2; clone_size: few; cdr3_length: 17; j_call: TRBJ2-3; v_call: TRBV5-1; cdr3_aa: CASSLEKTSGSRDTQYF; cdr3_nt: TGCGCCAGCAGCCTGGAGAAGACTAGCGGGAGCAGAGATACGCAGTATTTT
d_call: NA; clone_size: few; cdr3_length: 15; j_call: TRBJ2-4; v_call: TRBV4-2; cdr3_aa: CASSQAPSARNIQYF; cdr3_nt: TGTGCCAGCAGCCAAGCCCCCAGCGCTCGAAACATTCAGTACTTC
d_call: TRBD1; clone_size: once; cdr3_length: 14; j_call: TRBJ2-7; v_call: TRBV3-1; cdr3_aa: CASRATTGGDEQYF; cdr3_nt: TGTGCCAGCAGGGCCACGACAGGGGGCGACGAGCAGTACTTC
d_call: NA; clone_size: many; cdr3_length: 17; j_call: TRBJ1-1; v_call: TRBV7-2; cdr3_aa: CASSLAPQTGPGTEAFF; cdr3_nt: TGTGCCAGCAGCTTAGCGCCTCAAACAGGGCCGGGCACTGAAGCTTTCTTT
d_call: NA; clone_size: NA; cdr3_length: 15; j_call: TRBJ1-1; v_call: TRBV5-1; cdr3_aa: CASSLDYAGVAEAFF; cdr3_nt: TGCGCCAGCAGCTTGGATTACGCGGGGGTGGCTGAAGCTTTCTTT
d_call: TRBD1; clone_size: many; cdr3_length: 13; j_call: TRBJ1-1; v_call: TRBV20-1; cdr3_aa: CSARDPQGDGAFF; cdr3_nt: TGCAGTGCTAGAGATCCGCAGGGGGATGGAGCTTTCTTT
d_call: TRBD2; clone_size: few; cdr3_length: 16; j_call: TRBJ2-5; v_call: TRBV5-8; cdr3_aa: CASSTRTSGGQETQYF; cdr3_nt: TGTGCCAGCAGCACAAGGACTAGCGGGGGCCAAGAGACCCAGTACTTC
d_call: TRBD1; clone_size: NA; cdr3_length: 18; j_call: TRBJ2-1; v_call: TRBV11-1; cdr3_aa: CASRGLGTGKSSYNEQFF; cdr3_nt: TGTGCCAGCAGAGGCCTGGGGACAGGGAAGAGCTCCTACAATGAGCAGTTCTTC
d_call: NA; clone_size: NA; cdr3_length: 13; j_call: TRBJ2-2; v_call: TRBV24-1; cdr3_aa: CATSSAFSGELFF; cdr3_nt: TGTGCCACCAGTTCGGCGTTTTCCGGGGAGCTGTTTTTT
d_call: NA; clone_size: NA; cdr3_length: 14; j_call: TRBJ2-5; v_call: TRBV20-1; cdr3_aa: CSARVAGTKETQYF; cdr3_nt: TGCAGTGCTAGAGTTGCCGGGACCAAAGAGACCCAGTACTTC
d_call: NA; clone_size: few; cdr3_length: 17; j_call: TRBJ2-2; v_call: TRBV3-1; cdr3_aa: CASSPSWVAANTGELFF; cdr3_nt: TGTGCCAGCAGCCCGTCCTGGGTAGCGGCAAACACCGGGGAGCTGTTTTTT
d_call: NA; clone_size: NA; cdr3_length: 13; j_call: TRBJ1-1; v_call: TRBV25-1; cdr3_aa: CASSESGHTEAFF; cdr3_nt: TGTGCCAGCAGTGAATCCGGACACACTGAAGCTTTCTTT
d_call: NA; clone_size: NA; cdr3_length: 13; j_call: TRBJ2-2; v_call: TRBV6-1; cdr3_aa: CASRGMNTGELFF; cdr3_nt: TGTGCCAGCAGGGGGATGAACACCGGGGAGCTGTTTTTT
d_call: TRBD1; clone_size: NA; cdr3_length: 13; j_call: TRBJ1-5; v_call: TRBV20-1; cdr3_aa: CSVGQGSREAQHF; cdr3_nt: TGCAGTGTGGGACAGGGGTCCCGGGAGGCCCAGCATTTT
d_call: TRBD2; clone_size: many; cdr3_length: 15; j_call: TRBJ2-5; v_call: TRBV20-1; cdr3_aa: CSARLAGGSSETQYF; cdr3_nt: TGCAGTGCGAGACTAGCGGGGGGCAGCAGTGAGACCCAGTACTTC
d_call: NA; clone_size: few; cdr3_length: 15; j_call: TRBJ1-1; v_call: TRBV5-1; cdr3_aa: CASSWGGGKNTEAFF; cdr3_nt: TGCGCCAGCAGCTGGGGGGGAGGGAAGAACACTGAAGCTTTCTTT
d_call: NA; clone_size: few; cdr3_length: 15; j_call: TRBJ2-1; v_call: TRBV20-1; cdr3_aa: CSARKAGRIYNEQFF; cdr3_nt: TGCAGTGCTAGAAAGGCGGGGCGGATCTACAATGAGCAGTTCTTC
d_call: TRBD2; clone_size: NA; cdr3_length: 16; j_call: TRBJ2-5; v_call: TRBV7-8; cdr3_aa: CASSEGGLAAQETQYF; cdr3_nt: TGTGCCAGCAGCGAGGGGGGACTAGCGGCCCAAGAGACCCAGTACTTC
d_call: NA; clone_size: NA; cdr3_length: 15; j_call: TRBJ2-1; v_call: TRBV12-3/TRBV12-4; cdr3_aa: CASSLDVGTYNEQFF; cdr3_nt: TGTGCCAGCAGTTTAGATGTGGGGACCTACAATGAGCAGTTCTTC
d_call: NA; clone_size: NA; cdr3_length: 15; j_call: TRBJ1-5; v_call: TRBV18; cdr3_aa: CASSGTGSLGQPQHF; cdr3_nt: TGTGCCAGCTCAGGAACAGGGTCCCTCGGGCAGCCCCAGCATTTT
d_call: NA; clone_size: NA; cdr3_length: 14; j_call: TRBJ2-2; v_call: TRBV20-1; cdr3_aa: CSARPPANTGELFF; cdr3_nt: TGCAGTGCTAGACCCCCGGCGAACACCGGGGAGCTGTTTTTT
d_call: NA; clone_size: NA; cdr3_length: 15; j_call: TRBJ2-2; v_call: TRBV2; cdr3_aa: CASSRRWGNTGELFF; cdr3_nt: TGTGCCAGCAGTCGAAGGTGGGGGAACACCGGGGAGCTGTTTTTT
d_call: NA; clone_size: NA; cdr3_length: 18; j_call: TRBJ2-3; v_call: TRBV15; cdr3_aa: CATSRAIRGGMSTDTQYF; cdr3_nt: TGTGCCACCAGCAGAGCTATTCGCGGCGGCATGAGCACAGATACGCAGTATTTT